Presented here are 30 T cell receptor beta chains from one specimen sequenced in a study of T cell responses to AZD1222 COVID-19 vaccine. Method: immunoSEQ multiplex PCR; TCRdb's copy keeps in-frame clones and lacks some. The sample holds 150,000 or so clones, about nine tenths seen once. The sequencing used peripheral blood, collected on day 0 of AZD1222 vaccination. These receptor sequences come from an adult in good health.

This clone showed up just a few times. The chain carries TRBV6-2 or TRBV6-3 and TRBJ1-5, with a weak D call TRBD1 (6 bases). V lost 5 bases, J lost 1 base, and 15 bases lay in between. This CDR3 contains 16 residues. Germline V gene data show CDR1 as MNHEY and CDR2 as SVGEGT. CDR3: CASSPQTGRSNQPQHF. The CDR3 DNA reads TGTGCCAGCAGTCCCCAGACAGGCCGGAGCAATCAGCCCCAGCATTTT.

The chain recombines TRBV9 with TRBJ1-1; D is unresolved. The CDR3 is made up of 15 amino acids. The germline CDR1 and CDR2 sequences are SGDLS and YYNGEE. V gave up 4 bases and J gave up 1 base, with 14 bases separating them. The CDR3 DNA follows: TGTGCCAGCAGCCCATTCGAACAGACGAACACTGAAGCTTTCTTT. Its protein is CASSPFEQTNTEAFF. The entire variable domain, with the rest obtained from reference TRBV9 and TRBJ1-1, is as follows: DSGVTQTPKHLITATGQRVTLRCSPRSGDLSVYWYQQSLDQGLQFLIQYYNGEERAKGNILERFSAQQFPDLHSELNLSSLELGDSALYFCASSPFEQTNTEAFFGQGTRLTVV.

The V call is TRBV10-3, the J call TRBJ2-7; weak D call: TRBD1 (6 bases). CDR1 is ENHRY and CDR2 is SYGVKD in the germline V gene. This CDR3 is 16 amino acids long. V was pared by 3 bases and J by 1 base, with 16 bases between. CDR3 in DNA: TGTGCCATCAGTGATGGGGTTGGCAGGGGTTCCTACGAGCAGTACTTC. Its protein product is CAISDGVGRGSYEQYF.

The chain couples TRBV9 to TRBJ1-6; D is perhaps TRBD1 (6 bases). This CDR3 has 14 residues. The germline gives CDR1 SGDLS, CDR2 YYNGEE. V gave up 4 bases and J gave up 4 bases, with 9 bases separating them. CDR3 in amino acids: CASSTGTYNSPLHF. Here the CDR3 DNA reads TGTGCCAGCAGCACAGGGACATATAATTCACCCCTCCACTTT.

V gene TRBV6-5 combines with J gene TRBJ2-4, with TRBD2 as a possible D gene (6 bases). The V end was cut by 0 bases, the J end by 7 bases, with 10 bases between. CDR1 and CDR2 (germline): MNHEY, SVGAGI. The CDR3 has 14 residues. The CDR3 loop reads CASSYSRGSNIQYF. DNA for the CDR3: TGTGCCAGCAGTTACTCACGGGGGTCGAACATTCAGTACTTC.

This clone has just one count. The chain uses TRBV20-1 and TRBJ2-2; possible D gene TRBD2, 5 bases. The CDR3 spans 15 residues. Germline CDR1 is DFQATT and CDR2 is SNEGSKA (reference sequence). The V and J ends lost 3 bases and 2 bases respectively, with 13 bases between them. DNA for the CDR3: TGCAGTGCTAGTGGAGGCCCCTCTAACACCGGGGAGCTGTTTTTT. Protein sequence: CSASGGPSNTGELFF.

The chain is built from TRBV19 and TRBJ1-6, with TRBD1 matching 10 bases. CDR3 length equals 14 residues. CDR1 is LNHDA, CDR2 SQIVND, per germline (reference sequence). J lost 10 bases, V lost 3 bases, and 3 bases had no gene match. The CDR3 is CASSIDRGPSPLHF. CDR3 sequence (DNA): TGTGCCAGTAGTATTGACAGGGGGCCATCACCCCTCCACTTT.

The rearrangement uses TRBV25-1 and TRBJ1-1; the match to TRBD1 covers 7 bases. Germline V gene data show CDR1 as MGHDK and CDR2 as SYGVNS. Trimming removed 2 bases from V and 2 bases from J; junction bases left unmatched: 14. The CDR3 runs 18 residues. CDR3: CASSEGTASLLSNTEAFF. In DNA, the CDR3 is TGTGCCAGCAGTGAAGGGACAGCCTCGTTATTAAGTAACACTGAAGCTTTCTTT.

The chain employs TRBV3-1 (or the pseudogene TRBV3-2) and TRBJ2-1, with TRBD2 matching over 10 bases. The CDR3 consists of 17 residues. V dropped 2 bases and J dropped 5; count of bases not matched to a gene: 9. The germline gives CDR1 LGHDT, CDR2 YNNKEL (reference sequence). The CDR3 DNA sequence: TGTGCCAGCAGCCAACACAGCGGGGGGGCCATCAACAATGAGCAGTTCTTC. This sequence encodes CASSQHSGGAINNEQFF.

The chain combines TRBV3-1 (or the pseudogene TRBV3-2) with TRBJ1-6; 7 nucleotides align to TRBD1. V shed 0 bases and J 10 bases; nucleotides not matched to a gene: 9. Germline CDR1 reads LGHDT; CDR2 reads YNNKEL (reference sequence). The CDR3 is made up of 16 amino acids. The CDR3: CASSQDLRQGNSPLHF. The CDR3 DNA reads TGTGCCAGCAGCCAAGATTTGCGACAGGGCAACTCACCCCTCCACTTT.

Only one count was recorded for this clone. The rearrangement joins TRBV5-4 to TRBJ1-3; D possibly corresponds to TRBD1 (5 bases). Germline CDR1 is SGHNT and CDR2 is YYREEE (reference sequence). V lost 4 bases and J 4 bases, leaving 15 bases between the germline ends. CDR3 size: 15 residues. This chain's CDR3 is CASSPTRTQGNTIYF. The CDR3 bases are TGTGCCAGCAGCCCCACACGGACACAAGGAAACACCATATATTTT.

The chain joins TRBV5-6 to TRBJ2-5, with TRBD2 identical over 9 bases. In germline, CDR1 is SGHDT, CDR2 YYEEEE. The CDR3 covers 17 residues. The V gene end was trimmed by 3 bases and the J gene end by 2 bases; junction bases not matched to a gene: 11. This CDR3 is CASSSSGLAYLQETQYF. CDR3 DNA sequence: TGTGCCAGCAGCTCCTCGGGACTAGCTTATTTACAAGAGACCCAGTACTTC. Complete variable domain (other parts from reference TRBV5-6 and TRBJ2-5): DAGVTQSPTHLIKTRGQQVTLRCSPKSGHDTVSWYQQALGQGPQFIFQYYEEEERQRGNFPDRFSGHQFPNYSSELNVNALLLGDSALYLCASSSSGLAYLQETQYFGPGTRLLVL.

This clone came up a few times. The chain couples TRBV3-1 (or the pseudogene TRBV3-2) to TRBJ2-7; possibly TRBD2 for D (7 bases). Germline V gene lookup returns CDR1 LGHDT and CDR2 YNNKEL (reference sequence). The V gene lost 1 base and the J gene lost 2 bases, with 12 bases spanning the gap. This CDR3 spans 15 amino acids. The CDR3: CASSQVRGAPYEQYF. The CDR3 DNA follows: TGTGCCAGCAGCCAAGTCCGGGGGGCCCCCTACGAGCAGTACTTC.

This chain uses TRBV6-2 or TRBV6-3 with TRBJ1-1; D ambiguous. Looked up from germline, CDR1 is MNHEY and CDR2 is SVGEGT. Between the trimmed V and J ends, which lost 0 bases and 1 base, there was a span of 6 bases. The CDR3 totals 14 residues. CDR3: CASSYSNRNTEAFF. The CDR3, as DNA: TGTGCCAGCAGTTACTCGAACAGGAACACTGAAGCTTTCTTT.

The V and J genes are TRBV7-9 and TRBJ1-2; D gene unclear. This CDR3 is 13 amino acids long. Germline lookup yields CDR1 SEHNR and CDR2 FQNEAQ (reference sequence). The V end was cut by 0 bases, the J end by 8 bases, with 10 bases between. The CDR3 is CASSLAGTGGYTF. DNA for the CDR3: TGTGCCAGCAGCTTAGCGGGCACTGGCGGCTACACCTTC.

With respect to this clone: The germline gene is not matched at one end of the junction; a read error may be the cause. The V call is TRBV25-1, the J call TRBJ1-2; TRBD1 might be the D (5 bases). CDR3 length equals 14 residues. Germline loops: CDR1 MGHDK, CDR2 SYGVNS. CDR3 loop: CASSHPDRNSGYTF. In nucleotides, the CDR3 is TGTGCCAGCAGTCACCCTGACAGAAACTCTGGCTACACCTTC.

This chain's CDR3 is CASSLAGASSYEQYF. The CDR3 bases are TGTGCCAGCAGTTTGGCTGGGGCGAGCTCCTACGAGCAGTACTTC. The rearrangement links TRBV28 to TRBJ2-7; maybe TRBD1 (5 bases). CDR1 MDHEN and CDR2 SYDVKM come from the germline V gene. The CDR3 has 15 amino acids. With 3 bases removed from V and 0 bases from J, the gap between germline ends came to 12 bases. The full variable domain, with the rest looked up from reference TRBV28 and TRBJ2-7, is DVKVTQSSRYLVKRTGEKVFLECVQDMDHENMFWYRQDPGLGLRLIYFSYDVKMKEKGDIPEGYSVSREKKERFSLILESASTNQTSMYLCASSLAGASSYEQYFGPGTRLTVT.

The chain has TRBV6-5 and TRBJ1-1; 8 bases map to TRBD1. The CDR3 covers 15 residues. Per the germline V gene, CDR1 is MNHEY and CDR2 is SVGAGI. V was clipped by 4 bases and J by 1 base; unmatched bases: 5. The CDR3 DNA follows: TGTGCCAGCAGTTTAACCGGGACAGGGAACACTGAAGCTTTCTTT. Protein product: CASSLTGTGNTEAFF.

J is TRBJ2-3 and V is TRBV10-3; TRBD2 aligns across 12 bases. Per germline, CDR1 ENHRY and CDR2 SYGVKD. This CDR3 region has 17 residues. The ends lost 0 bases at V and 2 bases at J; junction bases unmatched: 3. The CDR3 spells CAISESLAGGITDTQYF. CDR3 coding DNA: TGTGCCATCAGTGAGTCACTAGCGGGGGGAATCACAGATACGCAGTATTTT.

This chain uses TRBV2 with TRBJ1-2; tentative D call: TRBD1 (6 bases). Germline V lookup: CDR1 SNHLY, CDR2 FYNNEI. There are 12 residues in the CDR3. The V gene lost 6 bases and the J gene lost 3 bases, with 8 bases spanning the gap. CDR3 nucleotide sequence: TGTGCCAGCAGAGGGGGGGACTATGGCTACACCTTC. Protein sequence: CASRGGDYGYTF.

The chain employs TRBV28 and TRBJ1-1; unclear D gene. Per the germline V gene, CDR1 is MDHEN and CDR2 is SYDVKM. The CDR3 has 14 residues. V was shortened by 6 bases and J by 4 bases, with 15 bases between the two germline ends. CDR3 bases: TGTGCCAGCAGCCTGGTGGGTGGTTTCACTGAAGCTTTCTTT. Translated, it gives CASSLVGGFTEAFF.

The chain couples TRBV5-1 to TRBJ2-6; D not resolved. Germline CDR1 SGHRS, CDR2 YFSETQ. V was clipped by 0 bases and J by 0 bases, with 7 bases between them. The CDR3 runs to 16 residues. The CDR3: CASSLAGNSGANVLTF. CDR3 nucleotide sequence: TGCGCCAGCAGCTTGGCGGGTAACTCTGGGGCCAACGTCCTGACTTTC.

The chain combines TRBV27 with TRBJ1-4; D might be TRBD1 (5 bases). CDR3 length: 15 residues. With 2 bases removed from V and 8 bases from J, the gap between germline ends came to 15 bases. CDR1 and CDR2 (germline): MNHEY, SMNVEV (reference sequence). The CDR3 here is CASSLIGWEGEKLFF. The CDR3 DNA reads TGTGCCAGCAGTTTAATAGGCTGGGAGGGGGAAAAACTGTTTTTT. Full variable domain (rest looked up from reference TRBV27 and TRBJ1-4): EAQVTQNPRYLITVTGKKLTVTCSQNMNHEYMSWYRQDPGLGLRQIYYSMNVEVTDKGDVPEGYKVSRKEKRNFPLILESPSPNQTSLYFCASSLIGWEGEKLFFGSGTQLSVL.

V is TRBV5-1 and J is TRBJ1-1; 9 bases fit TRBD1. Germline V gene sequence: CDR1 SGHRS, CDR2 YFSETQ. The CDR3 contains 14 residues. Germline trimming cut 0 bases from V and 6 bases from J; bases unmatched to any gene: 3. CDR3 loop: CASSLGDRVAEAFF. CDR3 sequence (DNA): TGCGCCAGCAGCTTGGGGGACAGGGTAGCTGAAGCTTTCTTT.

This chain links TRBV4-2 with TRBJ1-1; D possibly corresponds to TRBD1 (6 bases). The CDR3 is made up of 15 amino acids. From germline, CDR1 is LGHNA and CDR2 YNFKEQ. The germline V and J ends were trimmed by 0 bases and 1 base, with 9 bases remaining between them. In DNA form, the CDR3 reads TGTGCCAGCAGCCAAGACCACAGGGAGAACACTGAAGCTTTCTTT. Residues: CASSQDHRENTEAFF.

This sequence joins TRBV3-1 (or the pseudogene TRBV3-2) and TRBJ1-2; tentatively, D is TRBD1 (5 bases). Germline V gene sequence: CDR1 LGHDT, CDR2 YNNKEL (reference sequence). The CDR3 length is 15 residues. The V end was cut by 2 bases, the J end by 4 bases, with 14 bases between. CDR3 protein: CASSQTGQGGYGYTF. CDR3 nucleotides: TGTGCCAGCAGCCAAACGGGCCAGGGTGGCTATGGCTACACCTTC.

This chain links TRBV4-3 with TRBJ2-3; D gene uncertain. V was clipped by 2 bases and J by 8 bases, with 14 bases between them. The CDR3 consists of 14 residues. Germline V gives CDR1 LGHNA, CDR2 YSLEER. This CDR3 reads CASSQHTGAGTQYF. For the CDR3, the DNA is TGCGCCAGCAGCCAACACACCGGCGCTGGTACGCAGTATTTT.

This chain links TRBV7-8 with TRBJ2-1, with 8 bases that match TRBD2. V was clipped by 3 bases and J by 2 bases; unmatched bases: 9. The germline V gene has CDR1 SGHVS and CDR2 FQNEAQ. This CDR3 has 17 amino acids. The CDR3 loop is CASSFRPGSGTYNEQFF. DNA of the CDR3: TGTGCCAGCAGCTTCCGACCGGGTAGCGGGACCTACAATGAGCAGTTCTTC.

This sequence joins TRBV5-6 and TRBJ2-7; D not resolved. V was shortened by 1 base and J by 1 base, with 9 bases between the two germline ends. Germline-derived CDR1 and CDR2 are SGHDT and YYEEEE. CDR3 size: 14 residues. CDR3 DNA sequence: TGTGCCAGCAGCTTGAGAGGCAGATCCTACGAGCAGTACTTC. Translating it yields CASSLRGRSYEQYF.

J is TRBJ1-2 and V is TRBV12-3 or TRBV12-4, with D hard to call. The CDR3 extends over 13 amino acids. Trimming removed 3 bases from V and 8 bases from J, with 13 bases in between. The CDR3 loop is CASSFSGLGGYTF. The DNA for the CDR3 is TGTGCCAGCAGTTTTAGTGGGCTCGGGGGCTACACCTTC.